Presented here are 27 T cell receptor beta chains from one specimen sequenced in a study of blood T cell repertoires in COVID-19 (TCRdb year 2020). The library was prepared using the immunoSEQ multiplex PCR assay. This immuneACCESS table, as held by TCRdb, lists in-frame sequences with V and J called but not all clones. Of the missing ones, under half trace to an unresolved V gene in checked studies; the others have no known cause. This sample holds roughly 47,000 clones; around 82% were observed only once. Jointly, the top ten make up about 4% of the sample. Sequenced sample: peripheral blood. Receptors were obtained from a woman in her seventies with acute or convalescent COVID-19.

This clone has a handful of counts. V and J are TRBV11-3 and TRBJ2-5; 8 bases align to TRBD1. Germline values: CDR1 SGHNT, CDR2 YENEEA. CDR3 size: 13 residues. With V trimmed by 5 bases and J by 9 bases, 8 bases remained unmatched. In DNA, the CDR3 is TGTGCCAGCAGCCCGGACAGGACAGGGTCCCAGTACTTC. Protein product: CASSPDRTGSQYF.

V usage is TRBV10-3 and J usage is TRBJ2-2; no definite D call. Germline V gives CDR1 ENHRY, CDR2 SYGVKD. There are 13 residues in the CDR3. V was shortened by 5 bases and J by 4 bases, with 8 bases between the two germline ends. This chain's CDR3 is CAISTTGTGELFF. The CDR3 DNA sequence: TGTGCCATCAGTACCACGGGCACCGGGGAGCTGTTTTTT.

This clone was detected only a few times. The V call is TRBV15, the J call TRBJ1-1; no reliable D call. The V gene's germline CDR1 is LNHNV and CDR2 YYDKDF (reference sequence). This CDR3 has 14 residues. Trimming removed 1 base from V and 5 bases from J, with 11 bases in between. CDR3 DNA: TGTGCCACCAGCAGAGGAGGGCAGGTGACTGAAGCTTTCTTT. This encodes CATSRGGQVTEAFF. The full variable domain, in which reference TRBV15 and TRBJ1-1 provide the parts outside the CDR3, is DAMVIQNPRYQVTQFGKPVTLSCSQTLNHNVMYWYQQKSSQAPKLLFHYYDKDFNNEADTPDNFQSRRPNTSFCFLDIRSPGLGDTAMYLCATSRGGQVTEAFFGQGTRLTVV.

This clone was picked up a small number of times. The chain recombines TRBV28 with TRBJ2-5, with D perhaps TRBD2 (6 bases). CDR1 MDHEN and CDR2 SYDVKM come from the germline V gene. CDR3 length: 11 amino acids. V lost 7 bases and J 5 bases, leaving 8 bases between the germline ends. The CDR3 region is CASKEGETQYF. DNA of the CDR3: TGTGCCAGCAAGGAGGGGGAGACCCAGTACTTC.

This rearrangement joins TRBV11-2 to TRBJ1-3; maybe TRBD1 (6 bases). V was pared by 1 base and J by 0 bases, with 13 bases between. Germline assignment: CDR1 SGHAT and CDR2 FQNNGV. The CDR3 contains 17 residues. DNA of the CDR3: TGTGCCAGCAGCTTAGGTTCGGGGGGCTACTCTGGAAACACCATATATTTT. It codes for CASSLGSGGYSGNTIYF.

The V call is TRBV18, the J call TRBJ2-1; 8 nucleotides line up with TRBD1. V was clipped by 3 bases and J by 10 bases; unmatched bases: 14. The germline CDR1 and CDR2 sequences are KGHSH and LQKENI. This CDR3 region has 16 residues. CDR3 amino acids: CASSPYGQGLTGEQFF. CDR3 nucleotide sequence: TGTGCCAGCTCACCTTATGGACAGGGCCTCACGGGAGAGCAGTTCTTC.

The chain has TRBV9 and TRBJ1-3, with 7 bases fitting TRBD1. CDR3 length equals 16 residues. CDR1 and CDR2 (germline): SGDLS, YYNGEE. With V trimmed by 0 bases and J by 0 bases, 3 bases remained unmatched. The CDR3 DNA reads TGTGCCAGCAGCGTAGAGGGACAGCGCTCTGGAAACACCATATATTTT. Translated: CASSVEGQRSGNTIYF.

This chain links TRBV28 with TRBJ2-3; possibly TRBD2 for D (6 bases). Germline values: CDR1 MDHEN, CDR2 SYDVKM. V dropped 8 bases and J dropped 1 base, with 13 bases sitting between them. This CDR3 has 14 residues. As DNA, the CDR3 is TGTGCCAGCGCCCGCGGAGGGGGCACAGATACGCAGTATTTT. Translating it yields CASARGGGTDTQYF. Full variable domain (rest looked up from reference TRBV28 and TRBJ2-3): DVKVTQSSRYLVKRTGEKVFLECVQDMDHENMFWYRQDPGLGLRLIYFSYDVKMKEKGDIPEGYSVSREKKERFSLILESASTNQTSMYLCASARGGGTDTQYFGPGTRLTVL.

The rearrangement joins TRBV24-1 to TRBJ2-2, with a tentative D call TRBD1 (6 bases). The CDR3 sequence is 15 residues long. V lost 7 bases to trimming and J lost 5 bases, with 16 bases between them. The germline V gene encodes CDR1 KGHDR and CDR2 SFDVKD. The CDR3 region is CATSYGGDSTGELFF. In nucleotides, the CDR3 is TGTGCCACCAGCTATGGGGGCGATTCGACCGGGGAGCTGTTTTTT.

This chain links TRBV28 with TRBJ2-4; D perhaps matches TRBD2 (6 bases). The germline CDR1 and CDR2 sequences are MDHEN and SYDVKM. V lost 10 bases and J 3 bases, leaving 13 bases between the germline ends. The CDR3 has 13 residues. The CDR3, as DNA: TGTGCCACCTTAGGAGGGGTCAAAAACATTCAGTACTTC. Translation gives CATLGGVKNIQYF.

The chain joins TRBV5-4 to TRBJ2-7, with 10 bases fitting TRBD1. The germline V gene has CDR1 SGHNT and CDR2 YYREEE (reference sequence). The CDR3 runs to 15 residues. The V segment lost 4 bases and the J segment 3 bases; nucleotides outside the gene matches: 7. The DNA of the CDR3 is TGTGCCAGCAGCGGACAGGGACAGGGGCTCTACGAGCAGTACTTC. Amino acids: CASSGQGQGLYEQYF.

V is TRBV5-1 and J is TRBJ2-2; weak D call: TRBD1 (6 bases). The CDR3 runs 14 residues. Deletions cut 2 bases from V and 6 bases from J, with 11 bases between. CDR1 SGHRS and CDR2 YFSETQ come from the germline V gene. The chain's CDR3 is CASSLSGVPGELFF. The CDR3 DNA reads TGCGCCAGCAGCTTATCAGGGGTGCCCGGGGAGCTGTTTTTT.

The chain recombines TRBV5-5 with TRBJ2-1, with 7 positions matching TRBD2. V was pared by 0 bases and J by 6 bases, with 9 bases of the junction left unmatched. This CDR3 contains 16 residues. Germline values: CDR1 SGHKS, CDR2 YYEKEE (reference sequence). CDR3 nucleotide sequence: TGTGCCAGCAGCTTGGCCCCCGGACTAGTAGGCAATGAGCAGTTCTTC. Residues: CASSLAPGLVGNEQFF.

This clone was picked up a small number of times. CDR3 region: CASLLGKLFF. DNA of the CDR3: TGTGCCAGCCTACTCGGGAAGCTGTTTTTT. The chain couples TRBV6-5 to TRBJ1-4; no definite D call. V lost 8 bases and J lost 14, with 12 bases in between. CDR3 size: 10 residues. Germline CDR1 MNHEY, CDR2 SVGAGI.

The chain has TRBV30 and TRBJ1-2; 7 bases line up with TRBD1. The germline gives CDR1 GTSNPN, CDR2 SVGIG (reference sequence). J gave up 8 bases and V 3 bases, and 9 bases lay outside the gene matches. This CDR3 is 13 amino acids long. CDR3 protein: CAWSRGQVRGYTF. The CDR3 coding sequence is TGTGCCTGGAGCCGCGGACAGGTGAGGGGCTACACCTTC.

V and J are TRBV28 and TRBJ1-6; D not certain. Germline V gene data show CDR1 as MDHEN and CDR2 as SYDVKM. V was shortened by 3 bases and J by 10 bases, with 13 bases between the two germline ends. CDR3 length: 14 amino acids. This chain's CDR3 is CASSLLDSGSPLHF. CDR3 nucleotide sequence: TGTGCCAGCAGTTTGTTAGATTCGGGGTCACCCCTCCACTTT.

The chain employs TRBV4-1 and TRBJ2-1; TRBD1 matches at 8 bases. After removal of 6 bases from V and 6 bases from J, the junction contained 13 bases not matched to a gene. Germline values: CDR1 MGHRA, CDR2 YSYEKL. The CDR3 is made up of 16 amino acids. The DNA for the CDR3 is TGCGCCAGCAGTCGGGCGCAGGGGGCAGGGGCCAATGAGCAGTTCTTC. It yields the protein CASSRAQGAGANEQFF.

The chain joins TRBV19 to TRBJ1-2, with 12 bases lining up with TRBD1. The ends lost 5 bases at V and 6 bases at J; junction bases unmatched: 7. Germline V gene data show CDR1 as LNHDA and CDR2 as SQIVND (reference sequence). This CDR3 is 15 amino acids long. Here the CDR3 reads CASSPGTGGRDGYTF. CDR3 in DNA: TGTGCCAGTAGTCCCGGGACAGGGGGCCGGGATGGCTACACCTTC.

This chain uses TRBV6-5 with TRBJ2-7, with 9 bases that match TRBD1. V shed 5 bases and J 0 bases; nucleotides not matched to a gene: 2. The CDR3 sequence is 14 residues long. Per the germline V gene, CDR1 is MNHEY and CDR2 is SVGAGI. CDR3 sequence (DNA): TGTGCCAGCAGTCCGGGACAGGGCTCCTACGAGCAGTACTTC. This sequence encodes CASSPGQGSYEQYF.

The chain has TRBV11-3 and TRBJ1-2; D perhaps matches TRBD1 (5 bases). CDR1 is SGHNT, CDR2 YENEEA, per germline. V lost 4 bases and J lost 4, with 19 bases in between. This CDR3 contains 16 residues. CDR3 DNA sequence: TGTGCCAGCAGCTCGCTGGTTGGCAGGGCGATCTATGGCTACACCTTC. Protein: CASSSLVGRAIYGYTF.

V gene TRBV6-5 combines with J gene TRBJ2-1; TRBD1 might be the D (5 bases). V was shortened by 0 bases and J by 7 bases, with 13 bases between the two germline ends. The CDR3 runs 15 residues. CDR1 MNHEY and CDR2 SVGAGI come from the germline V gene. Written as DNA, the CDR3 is TGTGCCAGCAGTTACTCCAGGGCAGGGTTGAATGAGCAGTTCTTC. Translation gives CASSYSRAGLNEQFF.

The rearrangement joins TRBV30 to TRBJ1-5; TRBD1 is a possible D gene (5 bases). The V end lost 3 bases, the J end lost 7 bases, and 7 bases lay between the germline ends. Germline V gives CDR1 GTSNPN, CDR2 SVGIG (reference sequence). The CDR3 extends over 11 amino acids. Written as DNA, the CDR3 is TGTGCCTGGAGCCAGGGACAGCCCCAGCATTTT. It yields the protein CAWSQGQPQHF.

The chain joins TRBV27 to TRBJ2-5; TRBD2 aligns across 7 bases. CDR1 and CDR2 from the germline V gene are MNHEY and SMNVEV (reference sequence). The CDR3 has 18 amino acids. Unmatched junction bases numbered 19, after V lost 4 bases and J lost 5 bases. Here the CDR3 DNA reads TGTGCCAGCAGTTCCCTTCTCTGGCAGCGGCGGGGGTTGGAGACCCAGTACTTC. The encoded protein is CASSSLLWQRRGLETQYF.

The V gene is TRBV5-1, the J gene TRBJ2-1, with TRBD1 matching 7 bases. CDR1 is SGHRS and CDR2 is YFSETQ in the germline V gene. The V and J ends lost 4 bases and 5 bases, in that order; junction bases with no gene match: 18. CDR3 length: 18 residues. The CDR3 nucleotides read TGCGCCAGCAGCCTGCTTCCTTTTTCGGACAGGTATAACAATGAGCAGTTCTTC. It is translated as CASSLLPFSDRYNNEQFF.

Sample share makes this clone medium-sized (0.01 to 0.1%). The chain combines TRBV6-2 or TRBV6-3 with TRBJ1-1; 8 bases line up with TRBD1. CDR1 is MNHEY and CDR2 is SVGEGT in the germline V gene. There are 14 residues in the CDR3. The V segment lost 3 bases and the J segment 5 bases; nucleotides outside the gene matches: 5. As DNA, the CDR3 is TGTGCCAGCAGTTATGGACAGGGAAGGACTGAAGCTTTCTTT. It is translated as CASSYGQGRTEAFF.

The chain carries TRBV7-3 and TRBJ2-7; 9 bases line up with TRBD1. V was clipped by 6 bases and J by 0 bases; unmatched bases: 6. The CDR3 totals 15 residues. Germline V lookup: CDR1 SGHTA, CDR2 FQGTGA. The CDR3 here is CASSPRGQGSYEQYF. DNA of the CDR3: TGTGCCAGCAGTCCTCGGGGACAGGGCTCCTACGAGCAGTACTTC.

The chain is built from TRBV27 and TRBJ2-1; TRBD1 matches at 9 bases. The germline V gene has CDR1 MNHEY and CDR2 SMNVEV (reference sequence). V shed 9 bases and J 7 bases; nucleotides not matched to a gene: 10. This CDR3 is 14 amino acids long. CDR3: CASSRDRATNEQFF. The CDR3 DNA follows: TGTGCCAGTTCCCGGGACAGGGCGACTAATGAGCAGTTCTTC.